The entry that follows covers one T cell receptor beta chain sequence. This sample was included in a study of shared clonotypes between healthy human individuals. The CDR3 extends over 15 amino acids. Germline loops: CDR1 SGDLS, CDR2 YYNGEE. V lost 4 bases and J lost 7; bases outside the gene matches: 11. Genomic DNA of each subset was evenly split across several immunoSEQ plates. Profiling relied on immunoSEQ multiplex PCR, and the TCRdb table lists in-frame clones only, not all of them. The repertoire holds approximately 110,000 clones, with about 62% as singletons. Sequenced: memory CD8+ T cells sorted from blood. Regarding subset: CD45RO+ cells pooled with CCR7-negative TemRA cells. The chain links TRBV9 to TRBJ2-1; 7 bases align to TRBD2. This receptor was obtained from a woman aged 25 to 39 in good health. In DNA, the CDR3 is TGTGCCAGCAGCCCGGGACTAACGCCGCGGAATGAGCAGTTCTTC. Protein product: CASSPGLTPRNEQFF. The entire variable domain, with the rest obtained from reference TRBV9 and TRBJ2-1, is as follows: DSGVTQTPKHLITATGQRVTLRCSPRSGDLSVYWYQQSLDQGLQFLIQYYNGEERAKGNILERFSAQQFPDLHSELNLSSLELGDSALYFCASSPGLTPRNEQFFGPGTRLTVL.